This passage covers 2 T cell receptor beta chains from one sample sequenced in a study of OX40 agonist ivuxolimab in advanced cancers. This table comes from immunoSEQ multiplex PCR, and its TCRdb copy is limited to in-frame clones, with some not included. Here the sample spans some 57,000 clones, 65% to 85% being singletons. The source material was CD4+ or CD8+ T cells sorted from blood, sampled in a trial of the OX40 agonist ivuxolimab. The source of these receptors is an adult with an advanced solid tumor such as melanoma, head and neck, liver or kidney cancer.

Note on this clone: The sample carries other DNA sequences with the same CDR3. The gene calls are TRBV19 and TRBJ2-3; the D gene is possibly TRBD2 (7 bases). Germline V CDR1 and CDR2: LNHDA, SQIVND (reference sequence). V shed 3 bases and J shed 6 bases, with 13 bases lying between them. This CDR3 has 14 amino acids. Written as DNA, the CDR3 is TGTGCCAGTAGTATGGGTGGGGGGGCGGATACGCAGTATTTT. As protein: CASSMGGGADTQYF.

V and J are TRBV27 and TRBJ1-3; 7 bases fit TRBD1. V lost 5 bases, J lost 4 bases, and 8 bases stayed unmatched. Germline V gene lookup returns CDR1 MNHEY and CDR2 SMNVEV (reference sequence). The CDR3 sequence is 15 residues long. The CDR3 protein is CASSRDREAGNTIYF. CDR3 nucleotide sequence: TGTGCCAGCAGTAGAGACAGGGAAGCAGGAAACACCATATATTTT.